This T cell receptor (beta chain) derives from a study of blood T cell repertoires in COVID-19. Libraries were prepared by immunoSEQ multiplex PCR; TCRdb keeps only in-frame clonotypes and omits some of them. This sample yields roughly 230,000 clones, of which about four fifths are seen a single time; roughly 4% belongs to the top ten. CDR3 length: 13 residues. Germline V gives CDR1 SNHLY, CDR2 FYNNEI. After removal of 7 bases from V and 3 bases from J, the junction contained 4 bases not matched to a gene. The chain combines TRBV2 with TRBJ1-2; TRBD1 matches at 8 bases. The clonotype comes from a man aged 50-60 years with acute or convalescent COVID-19. The material sequenced was peripheral blood. The DNA for the CDR3 is TGTGCCAGCAAAGCACAGGGGGACTATGGCTACACCTTC. Its translation: CASKAQGDYGYTF.